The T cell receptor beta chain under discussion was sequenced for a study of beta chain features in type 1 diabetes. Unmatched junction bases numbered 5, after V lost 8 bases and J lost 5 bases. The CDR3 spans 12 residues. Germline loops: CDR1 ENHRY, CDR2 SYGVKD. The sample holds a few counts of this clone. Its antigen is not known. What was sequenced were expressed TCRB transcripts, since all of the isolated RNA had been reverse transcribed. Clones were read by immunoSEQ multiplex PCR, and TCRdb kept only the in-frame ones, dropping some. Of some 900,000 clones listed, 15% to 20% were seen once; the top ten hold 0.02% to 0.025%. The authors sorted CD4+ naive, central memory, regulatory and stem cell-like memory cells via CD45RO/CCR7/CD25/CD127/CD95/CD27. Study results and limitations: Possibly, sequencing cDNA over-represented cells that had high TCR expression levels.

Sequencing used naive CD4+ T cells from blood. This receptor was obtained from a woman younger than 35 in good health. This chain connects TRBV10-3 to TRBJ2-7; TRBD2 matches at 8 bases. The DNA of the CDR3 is TGTGCCATCGCGGGACTAGATGACGAGCAGTACTTC. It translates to CAIAGLDDEQYF.